The rows below give T cell receptor beta chains drawn from one sample of a study of CD8 T cells in ankylosing spondylitis. TCRdb analysed the 5' RACE reads with MiXCR anew, one entry per CDR3 protein. The data show 250,000 or so distinct CDR3 sequences, roughly a quarter seen once. Sequenced material: blood, either unsorted or a sorted T cell fraction (not recorded which). The receptors were gathered from a male donor with ankylosing spondylitis or in good health (not recorded which). Both conserved end residues are part of each CDR3. Fields, in order: V gene, J gene, CDR3 protein.

V gene: TRBV20-1
J gene: TRBJ2-1
CDR3 protein: CSATIPGVTYNEQFF

V gene: TRBV5-1
J gene: TRBJ1-2
CDR3 protein: CASSSGQGASDGYTF

V gene: TRBV7-8
J gene: TRBJ1-6
CDR3 protein: CASSSRGVSYNSPLHF

V gene: TRBV20-1
J gene: TRBJ2-5
CDR3 protein: CSARPGLAGDETQYF

V gene: TRBV7-8
J gene: TRBJ2-5
CDR3 protein: CASSFDRAETQYF

V gene: TRBV20-1
J gene: TRBJ2-1
CDR3 protein: CSARDDISGESYNEQFF

V gene: TRBV5-6
J gene: TRBJ2-3
CDR3 protein: CASSWPLAGGQDTQYF

V gene: TRBV12-3/TRBV12-4
J gene: TRBJ2-7
CDR3 protein: CASTLGTGHYEQYF

V gene: TRBV7-7
J gene: TRBJ2-1
CDR3 protein: CASSLAGVGNEQFF

V gene: TRBV12-3/TRBV12-4
J gene: TRBJ1-1
CDR3 protein: CASKNLEAFF

V gene: TRBV2
J gene: TRBJ2-4
CDR3 protein: CASSEPDAKNIQYF

V gene: TRBV6-1
J gene: TRBJ2-7
CDR3 protein: CASISPGAYEQYF

V gene: TRBV25-1
J gene: TRBJ1-6
CDR3 protein: CASAGTGDSPLHF

V gene: TRBV12-3/TRBV12-4
J gene: TRBJ2-5
CDR3 protein: CASRHGWRGGQETQYF

V gene: TRBV18
J gene: TRBJ2-7
CDR3 protein: CASSPPSGVYEQYF

V gene: TRBV6-1
J gene: TRBJ1-2
CDR3 protein: CASSVPGLNGYTF

V gene: TRBV6-1
J gene: TRBJ2-5
CDR3 protein: CASSDGQWETQYF

V gene: TRBV12-3/TRBV12-4
J gene: TRBJ2-2
CDR3 protein: CASSLWEAGELFF

V gene: TRBV4-1
J gene: TRBJ2-2
CDR3 protein: CASSQFSHGELFF

V gene: TRBV6-5
J gene: TRBJ2-7
CDR3 protein: CASSYTPYEQYF

V gene: TRBV20-1
J gene: TRBJ2-7
CDR3 protein: CSASAPTGSYEQYF

V gene: TRBV18
J gene: TRBJ1-4
CDR3 protein: CASSDSLRSNEKLFF

V gene: TRBV20-1
J gene: TRBJ2-1
CDR3 protein: CSARDLDRPYNEQFF

V gene: TRBV20-1
J gene: TRBJ2-5
CDR3 protein: CSGRGGGQETQYF

V gene: TRBV20-1
J gene: TRBJ2-7
CDR3 protein: CSAGTLVEQYF

V gene: TRBV2
J gene: TRBJ1-1
CDR3 protein: CASRADMNTEAFF

V gene: TRBV3-1
J gene: TRBJ1-6
CDR3 protein: CASSPSTRSPLHF

V gene: TRBV5-1
J gene: TRBJ2-2
CDR3 protein: CASSLDPGTGELFF

V gene: TRBV6-6
J gene: TRBJ2-1
CDR3 protein: CASSYGLRGEQFF

V gene: TRBV7-2
J gene: TRBJ2-7
CDR3 protein: CASSPLGWADEQYF

V gene: TRBV6-1
J gene: TRBJ2-2
CDR3 protein: CASNGDRYTGELFF

V gene: TRBV20-1
J gene: TRBJ2-7
CDR3 protein: CSPRQGLYEQYF

V gene: TRBV30
J gene: TRBJ1-4
CDR3 protein: CAWSVRSRRLFF

V gene: TRBV28
J gene: TRBJ2-7
CDR3 protein: CASSTWTALDGSYEQYF

V gene: TRBV12-3/TRBV12-4
J gene: TRBJ1-1
CDR3 protein: CASSLRRQLEAFF

V gene: TRBV10-3
J gene: TRBJ2-1
CDR3 protein: CATETSGGPNEQFF

V gene: TRBV29-1
J gene: TRBJ2-2
CDR3 protein: CSAKTGVVGELFF

V gene: TRBV29-1
J gene: TRBJ2-3
CDR3 protein: CSVAGAGVADTQYF

V gene: TRBV5-1
J gene: TRBJ2-1
CDR3 protein: CASSPTGRQGRWDSYNEQFF

V gene: TRBV5-8
J gene: TRBJ2-7
CDR3 protein: CASSLGRDRGSHEQYF

V gene: TRBV5-5
J gene: TRBJ2-7
CDR3 protein: CASSLGQGTFYEQYF

V gene: TRBV12-3/TRBV12-4
J gene: TRBJ2-3
CDR3 protein: CASSPLGVADTQYF

V gene: TRBV10-3
J gene: TRBJ1-5
CDR3 protein: CAISESTGENQPQHF

V gene: TRBV12-3/TRBV12-4
J gene: TRBJ2-7
CDR3 protein: CASSLDYRDYEQYF

V gene: TRBV20-1
J gene: TRBJ2-2
CDR3 protein: CSATSGGAVIGELFF

V gene: TRBV2
J gene: TRBJ2-5
CDR3 protein: CASTQQGTPQETQYF